The 18 T cell receptor beta chains below all came from one sample that was sequenced in a study of blood T cell repertoires in COVID-19. Libraries were prepared by immunoSEQ multiplex PCR; TCRdb keeps only in-frame clonotypes and omits some of them. Of more than 200,000 clones listed, approximately 86% are singletons. Sequencing was performed on peripheral blood. The origin of the receptors is a man aged 30 to 39 with active or convalescent COVID-19.

The genes are TRBV4-1 and TRBJ2-7; a possible D gene is TRBD2 (6 bases). CDR3 length: 15 amino acids. CDR1 is MGHRA and CDR2 is YSYEKL in the germline V gene. V lost 4 bases and J lost 3, with 16 bases in between. The CDR3 spells CASSRGDGADYEQYF. For the CDR3, the DNA is TGCGCCAGCAGCCGCGGGGACGGGGCGGACTACGAGCAGTACTTC.

The V and J genes are TRBV5-1 and TRBJ2-5; TRBD1 agrees at 10 bases. The CDR3 has 14 amino acids. The ends lost 4 bases at V and 5 bases at J; junction bases unmatched: 5. In germline, CDR1 is SGHRS, CDR2 YFSETQ. For the CDR3, the DNA is TGCGCCAGCAGCCGGGACAGGGGTAGGGAGACCCAGTACTTC. Its translation is CASSRDRGRETQYF.

The CDR3 reads CASSKQGVRYGYTF. The CDR3 nucleotides are TGTGCCAGCAGCAAACAAGGGGTTCGCTATGGCTACACCTTC. This chain joins TRBV21-1 and TRBJ1-2; the table names TRBD1, a call not compared with the DNA. TRBV21-1 is a documented pseudogene. This CDR3 contains 14 residues.

CDR3 protein: CASSLVAGQPQHF. The DNA of the CDR3 is TGTGCCAGCAGCTTAGTGGCGGGCCAGCCCCAGCATTTT. The chain carries TRBV7-2 and TRBJ1-5; D is unclear. Germline V lookup: CDR1 SGHTA, CDR2 FQGNSA. The length of the CDR3 is 13 residues. Between the trimmed V and J ends, which lost 1 base and 7 bases, there was a span of 8 bases.

The V gene is TRBV27, the J gene TRBJ2-5, with 8 bases identical to TRBD1. The ends lost 5 bases at V and 2 bases at J; junction bases unmatched: 10. From germline, CDR1 is MNHEY and CDR2 SMNVEV (reference sequence). The CDR3 length is 16 residues. For the CDR3, the DNA is TGTGCCAGCAGTACCAACGACAGGGGTGTTCAAGAGACCCAGTACTTC. Its protein product is CASSTNDRGVQETQYF.

The chain is built from TRBV30 and TRBJ2-7; weak D call: TRBD1 (6 bases). The CDR3 sequence is 14 residues long. V was pared by 0 bases and J by 4 bases, with 13 bases between. In germline, CDR1 is GTSNPN, CDR2 SVGIG (reference sequence). CDR3 amino acids: CAWSVRGSGYEQYF. Written as DNA, the CDR3 is TGTGCCTGGAGTGTCAGGGGATCAGGGTACGAGCAGTACTTC.

J is TRBJ1-5 and V is TRBV19, with D perhaps TRBD1 (6 bases). Trimming left V 3 bases short and J 6 bases short, with 12 bases between. Germline assignment: CDR1 LNHDA and CDR2 SQIVND (reference sequence). CDR3 length: 14 residues. The CDR3 DNA follows: TGTGCCAGTAGTATCGCTCAGGGGTTTCAGCCCCAGCATTTT. Its translation is CASSIAQGFQPQHF. The full variable domain, its missing parts supplied by reference TRBV19 and TRBJ1-5, is DGGITQSPKYLFRKEGQNVTLSCEQNLNHDAMYWYRQDPGQGLRLIYYSQIVNDFQKGDIAEGYSVSREKKESFPLTVTSAQKNPTAFYLCASSIAQGFQPQHFGDGTRLSIL.

The chain couples TRBV13 to TRBJ1-1; 11 bases agree with TRBD1. Germline V CDR1 and CDR2: PRHDT, FYEKMQ (reference sequence). The V segment lost 8 bases and the J segment 5 bases; nucleotides outside the gene matches: 7. CDR3 size: 14 residues. The CDR3 sequence is CASGQGARRTEAFF. DNA for the CDR3: TGTGCCAGCGGACAGGGGGCTAGACGGACTGAAGCTTTCTTT. Together with reference TRBV13 and TRBJ1-1, the CDR3 gives the full variable domain: AAGVIQSPRHLIKEKRETATLKCYPIPRHDTVYWYQQGPGQDPQFLISFYEKMQSDKGSIPDRFSAQQFSDYHSELNMSSLELGDSALYFCASGQGARRTEAFFGQGTRLTVV.

V and J are TRBV7-8 and TRBJ2-7, with 13 bases matching TRBD2. After removal of 5 bases from V and 5 bases from J, the junction contained 6 bases not matched to a gene. Germline assignment: CDR1 SGHVS and CDR2 FQNEAQ. The CDR3 consists of 15 residues. The CDR3 protein is CASSLRLAGGDEQYF. CDR3 DNA sequence: TGTGCCAGCAGCCTTCGACTAGCGGGGGGAGACGAGCAGTACTTC.

CDR3 sequence reads: CASSKGQGEETQYF. CDR3 nucleotide sequence: TGCGCCAGCAGCAAGGGACAGGGGGAAGAGACCCAGTACTTC. This chain connects TRBV5-1 to TRBJ2-5, with 11 bases matching TRBD1. J lost 3 bases, V lost 4 bases, and 2 bases had no gene match. The germline gives CDR1 SGHRS, CDR2 YFSETQ. The CDR3 loop spans 14 amino acids. The full variable domain, its missing parts supplied by reference TRBV5-1 and TRBJ2-5, is KAGVTQTPRYLIKTRGQQVTLSCSPISGHRSVSWYQQTPGQGLQFLFEYFSETQRNKGNFPGRFSGRQFSNSRSEMNVSTLELGDSALYLCASSKGQGEETQYFGPGTRLLVL.

This clone was seen once. V and J are TRBV6-5 and TRBJ1-4; TRBD1 matches 7 bases. The junction had 7 bases not matched to a gene; V was cut back by 5 bases and J by 7 bases. CDR1 MNHEY and CDR2 SVGAGI come from the germline V gene. The CDR3 runs 14 residues. The CDR3 spells CASSRRQGVEKLFF. The CDR3 DNA reads TGTGCCAGCAGTCGTCGACAGGGTGTTGAAAAACTGTTTTTT.

The chain carries TRBV27 and TRBJ1-6; 7 nucleotides match TRBD1. The CDR3 is made up of 13 amino acids. Looked up from germline, CDR1 is MNHEY and CDR2 is SMNVEV (reference sequence). The CDR3 reads CGTKTGRNSPLHF. The DNA of the CDR3 is TGTGGCACCAAGACAGGGCGAAATTCACCCCTCCACTTT.

This clone was seen a few times. The chain employs TRBV6-2 or TRBV6-3 and TRBJ1-2; D is unresolved. The CDR3 runs to 12 residues. The germline V gene has CDR1 MNHEY and CDR2 SVGEGT. Trimming left V 6 bases short and J 4 bases short, with 9 bases between. The CDR3 DNA follows: TGTGCCAGCAGCGTCAACTCCTATGGCTACACCTTC. Translation gives CASSVNSYGYTF.

The chain links TRBV10-2 to TRBJ2-7; a possible D gene is TRBD2 (5 bases). The V and J ends lost 5 bases and 2 bases respectively, with 13 bases between them. The CDR3 loop spans 14 amino acids. CDR1 and CDR2 from the germline V gene are WSHSY and SAAADI. The CDR3 DNA follows: TGCGCCAGCAGTCTGGCGGGCAGTGCCTACGAGCAGTACTTC. Translation: CASSLAGSAYEQYF.

The chain links TRBV10-2 to TRBJ1-5; no reliable D call. The germline V gene has CDR1 WSHSY and CDR2 SAAADI. This CDR3 is built from 15 residues. V lost 0 bases and J 6 bases, leaving 12 bases between the germline ends. The CDR3 region is CASSESAEGTQPQHF. CDR3 nucleotides: TGCGCCAGCAGTGAGTCGGCGGAGGGAACTCAGCCCCAGCATTTT.

The rearrangement links TRBV7-9 to TRBJ2-2, with D tentatively TRBD2 (5 bases). Germline CDR1 reads SEHNR; CDR2 reads FQNEAQ (reference sequence). The CDR3 is 14 amino acids. V was cut by 4 bases and J by 1 base, with 7 bases left in between. The CDR3 reads CASSSGLNTGELFF. In DNA, the CDR3 is TGTGCCAGCAGCTCTGGACTGAACACCGGGGAGCTGTTTTTT. Variable domain in full (rest from reference TRBV7-9 and TRBJ2-2): DTGVSQNPRHKITKRGQNVTFRCDPISEHNRLYWYRQTLGQGPEFLTYFQNEAQLEKSRLLSDRFSAERPKGSFSTLEIQRTEQGDSAMYLCASSSGLNTGELFFGEGSRLTVL.

The V and J genes are TRBV5-1 and TRBJ2-5; 12 bases are a match to TRBD2. Trimming removed 1 base from V and 5 bases from J; junction bases left unmatched: 6. From germline, CDR1 is SGHRS and CDR2 YFSETQ. The CDR3 has 16 amino acids. As DNA, the CDR3 is TGCGCCAGCAGCTTGACTAGCGGGGGGTCGCGGGAGACCCAGTACTTC. The encoded protein is CASSLTSGGSRETQYF.

The chain carries TRBV5-1 and TRBJ1-2, with 8 bases fitting TRBD1. Germline CDR1 reads SGHRS; CDR2 reads YFSETQ. CDR3 length: 19 amino acids. Germline trimming cut 0 bases from V and 3 bases from J; bases unmatched to any gene: 16. CDR3 nucleotide sequence: TGCGCCAGCAGCTTGGACTTTAATGGAGGACAGGGCTCTGACTATGGCTACACCTTC. Translation: CASSLDFNGGQGSDYGYTF.